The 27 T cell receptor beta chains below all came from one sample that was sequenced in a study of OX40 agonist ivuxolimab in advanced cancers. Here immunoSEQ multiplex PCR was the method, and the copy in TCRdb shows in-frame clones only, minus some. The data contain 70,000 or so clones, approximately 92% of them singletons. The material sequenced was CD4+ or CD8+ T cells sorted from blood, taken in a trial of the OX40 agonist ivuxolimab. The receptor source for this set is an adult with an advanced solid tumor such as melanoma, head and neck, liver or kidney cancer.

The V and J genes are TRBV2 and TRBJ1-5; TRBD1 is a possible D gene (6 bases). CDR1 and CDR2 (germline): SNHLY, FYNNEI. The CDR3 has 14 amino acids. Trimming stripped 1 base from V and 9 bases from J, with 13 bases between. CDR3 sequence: CASSEGGWGLPQHF. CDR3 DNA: TGTGCCAGCAGTGAAGGAGGCTGGGGGCTGCCCCAGCATTTT.

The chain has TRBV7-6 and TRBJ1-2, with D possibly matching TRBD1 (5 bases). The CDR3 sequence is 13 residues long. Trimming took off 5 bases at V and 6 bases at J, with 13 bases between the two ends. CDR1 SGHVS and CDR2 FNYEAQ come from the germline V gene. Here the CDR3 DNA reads TGTGCCAGCAGCCTGGGGAGGGGTGATGGCTACACCTTC. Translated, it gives CASSLGRGDGYTF. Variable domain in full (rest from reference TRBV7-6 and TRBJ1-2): GAGVSQSPRYKVTKRGQDVALRCDPISGHVSLYWYRQALGQGPEFLTYFNYEAQQDKSGLPNDRFSAERPEGSISTLTIQRTEQRDSAMYRCASSLGRGDGYTFGSGTRLTVV.

This CDR3 reads CASSLEGYGYTF. The CDR3, as DNA: TGTGCCAGCAGCTTAGAAGGTTATGGCTACACCTTC. V usage is TRBV7-2 and J usage is TRBJ1-2; D uncertain. From germline, CDR1 is SGHTA and CDR2 FQGNSA. V was shortened by 1 base and J by 5 bases, with 5 bases between the two germline ends. The CDR3 spans 12 residues. Full variable domain (missing parts from reference TRBV7-2 and TRBJ1-2): GAGVSQSPSNKVTEKGKDVELRCDPISGHTALYWYRQSLGQGLEFLIYFQGNSAPDKSGLPSDRFSAERTGGSVSTLTIQRTQQEDSAVYLCASSLEGYGYTFGSGTRLTVV.

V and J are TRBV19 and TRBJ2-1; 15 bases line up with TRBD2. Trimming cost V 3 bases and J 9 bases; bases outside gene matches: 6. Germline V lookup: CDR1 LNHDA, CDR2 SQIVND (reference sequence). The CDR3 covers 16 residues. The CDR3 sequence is CASSIGLAGGPGEQFF. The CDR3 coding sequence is TGTGCCAGTAGTATTGGACTAGCGGGGGGGCCCGGTGAGCAGTTCTTC.

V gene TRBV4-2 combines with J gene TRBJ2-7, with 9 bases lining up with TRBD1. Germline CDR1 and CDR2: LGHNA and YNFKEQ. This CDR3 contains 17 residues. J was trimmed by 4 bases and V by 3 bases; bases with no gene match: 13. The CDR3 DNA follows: TGTGCCAGCAGCCAGGGCCCTGCGGGGACAGGGCTATACGAGCAGTACTTC. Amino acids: CASSQGPAGTGLYEQYF.

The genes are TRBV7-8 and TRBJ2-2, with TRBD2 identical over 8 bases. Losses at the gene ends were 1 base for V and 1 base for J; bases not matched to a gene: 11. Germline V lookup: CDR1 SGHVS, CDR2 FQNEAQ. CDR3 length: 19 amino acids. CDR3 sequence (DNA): TGTGCCAGCAGCTTAGAGTGGGCTAGCGGGTATATGAACACCGGGGAGCTGTTTTTT. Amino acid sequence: CASSLEWASGYMNTGELFF.

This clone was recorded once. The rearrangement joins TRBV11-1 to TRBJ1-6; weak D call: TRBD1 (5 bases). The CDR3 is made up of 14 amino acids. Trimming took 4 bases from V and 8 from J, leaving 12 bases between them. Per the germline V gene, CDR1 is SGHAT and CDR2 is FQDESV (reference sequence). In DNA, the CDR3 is TGTGCCAGCAGCTCGACGGGGGTGGATTCACCCCTCCACTTT. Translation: CASSSTGVDSPLHF.

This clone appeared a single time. In DNA, the CDR3 is TGTGCCAGCAGCTTAGGCACAGGGGTTAATGAAAAACTGTTTTTT. It encodes CASSLGTGVNEKLFF. This sequence joins TRBV11-2 and TRBJ1-4; 7 bases agree with TRBD1. Germline V CDR1 and CDR2: SGHAT, FQNNGV. V gave up 1 base and J gave up 4 bases; unmatched junction bases: 3. The CDR3 length is 15 residues.

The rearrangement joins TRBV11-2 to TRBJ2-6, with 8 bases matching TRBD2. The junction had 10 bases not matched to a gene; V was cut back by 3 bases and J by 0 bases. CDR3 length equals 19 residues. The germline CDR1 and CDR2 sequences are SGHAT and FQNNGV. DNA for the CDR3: TGTGCCAGCAGCTTCCCTACCGGGGGGGAGCGCTCTGGGGCCAACGTCCTGACTTTC. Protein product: CASSFPTGGERSGANVLTF. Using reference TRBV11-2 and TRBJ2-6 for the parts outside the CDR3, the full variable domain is EAGVAQSPRYKIIEKRQSVAFWCNPISGHATLYWYQQILGQGPKLLIQFQNNGVVDDSQLPKDRFSAERLKGVDSTLKIQPAKLEDSAVYLCASSFPTGGERSGANVLTFGAGSRLTVL.

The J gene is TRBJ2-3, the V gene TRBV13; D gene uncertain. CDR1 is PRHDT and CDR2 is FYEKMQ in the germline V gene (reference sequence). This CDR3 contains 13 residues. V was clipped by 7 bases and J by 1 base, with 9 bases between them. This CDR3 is CASTPEGTDTQYF. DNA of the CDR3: TGTGCCAGCACCCCCGAGGGCACAGATACGCAGTATTTT.

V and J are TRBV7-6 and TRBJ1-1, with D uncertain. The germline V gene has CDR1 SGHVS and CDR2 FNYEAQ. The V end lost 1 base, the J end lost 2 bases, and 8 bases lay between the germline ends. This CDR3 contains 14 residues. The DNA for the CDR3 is TGTGCCAGCAGCTTAGAGGCAGTCAACACTGAAGCTTTCTTT. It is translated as CASSLEAVNTEAFF.

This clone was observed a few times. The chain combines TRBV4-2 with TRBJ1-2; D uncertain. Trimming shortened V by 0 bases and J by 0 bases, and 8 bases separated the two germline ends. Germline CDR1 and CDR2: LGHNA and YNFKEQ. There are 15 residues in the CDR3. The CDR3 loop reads CASSQDSPANYGYTF. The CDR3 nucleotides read TGTGCCAGCAGCCAAGATAGCCCAGCTAACTATGGCTACACCTTC.

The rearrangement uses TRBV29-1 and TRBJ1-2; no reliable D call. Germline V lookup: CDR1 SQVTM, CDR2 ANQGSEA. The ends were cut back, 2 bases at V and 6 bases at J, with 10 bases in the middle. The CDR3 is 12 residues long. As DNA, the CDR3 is TGCAGCGTTGAAACCGAAGATGATGGCTACACCTTC. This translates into CSVETEDDGYTF.

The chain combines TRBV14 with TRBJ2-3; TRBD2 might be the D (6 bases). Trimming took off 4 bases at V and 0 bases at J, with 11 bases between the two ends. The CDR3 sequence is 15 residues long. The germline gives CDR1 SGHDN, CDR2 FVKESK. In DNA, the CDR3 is TGTGCCAGCAGCCCCGGGACTCTCAGCACAGATACGCAGTATTTT. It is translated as CASSPGTLSTDTQYF.

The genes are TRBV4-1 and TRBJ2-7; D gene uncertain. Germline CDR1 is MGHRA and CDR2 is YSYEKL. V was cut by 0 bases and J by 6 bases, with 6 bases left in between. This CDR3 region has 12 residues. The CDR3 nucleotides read TGCGCCAGCAGCCAAGATACAGCCGAGCAGTACTTC. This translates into CASSQDTAEQYF.

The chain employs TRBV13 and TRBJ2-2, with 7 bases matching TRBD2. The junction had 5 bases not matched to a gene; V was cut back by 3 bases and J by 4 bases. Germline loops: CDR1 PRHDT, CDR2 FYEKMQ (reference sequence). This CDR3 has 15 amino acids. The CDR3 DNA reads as TGTGCCAGCAGCTTTGGACTAGGGAGCACCGGGGAGCTGTTTTTT. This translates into CASSFGLGSTGELFF.

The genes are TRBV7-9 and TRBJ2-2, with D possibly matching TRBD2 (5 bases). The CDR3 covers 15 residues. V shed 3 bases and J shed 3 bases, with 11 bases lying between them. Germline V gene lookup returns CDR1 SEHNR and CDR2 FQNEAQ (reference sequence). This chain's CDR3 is CASSFGEWDTGELFF. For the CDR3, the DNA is TGTGCCAGCAGCTTCGGGGAGTGGGACACCGGGGAGCTGTTTTTT.

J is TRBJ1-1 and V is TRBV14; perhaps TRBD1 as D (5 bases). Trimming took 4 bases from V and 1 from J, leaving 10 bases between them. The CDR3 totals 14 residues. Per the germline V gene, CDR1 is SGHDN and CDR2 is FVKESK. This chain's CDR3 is CASSPGGANTEAFF. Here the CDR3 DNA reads TGTGCCAGCAGCCCCGGGGGTGCGAACACTGAAGCTTTCTTT.

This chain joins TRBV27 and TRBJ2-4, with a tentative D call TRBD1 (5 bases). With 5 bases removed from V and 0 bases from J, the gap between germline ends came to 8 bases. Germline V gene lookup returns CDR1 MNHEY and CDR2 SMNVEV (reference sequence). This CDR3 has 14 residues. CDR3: CASSMTVAKNIQYF. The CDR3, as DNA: TGTGCCAGCAGTATGACAGTAGCCAAAAACATTCAGTACTTC.

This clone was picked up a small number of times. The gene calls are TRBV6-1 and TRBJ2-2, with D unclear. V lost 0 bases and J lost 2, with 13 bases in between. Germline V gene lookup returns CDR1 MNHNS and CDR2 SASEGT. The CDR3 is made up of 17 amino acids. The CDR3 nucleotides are TGTGCCAGCAGTGAAGCCCCTCCCCGGACCAACACCGGGGAGCTGTTTTTT. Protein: CASSEAPPRTNTGELFF.

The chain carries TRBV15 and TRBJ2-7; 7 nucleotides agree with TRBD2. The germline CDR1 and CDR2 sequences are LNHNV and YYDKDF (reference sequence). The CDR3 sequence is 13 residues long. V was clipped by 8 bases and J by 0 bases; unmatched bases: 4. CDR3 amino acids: CATRRGDSYEQYF. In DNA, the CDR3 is TGTGCCACCCGACGGGGGGACTCCTACGAGCAGTACTTC.

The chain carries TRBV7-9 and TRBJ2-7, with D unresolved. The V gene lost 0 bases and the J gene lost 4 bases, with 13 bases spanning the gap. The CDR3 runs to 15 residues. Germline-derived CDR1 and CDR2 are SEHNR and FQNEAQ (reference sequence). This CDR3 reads CASSLAGSGNYEQYF. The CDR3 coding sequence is TGTGCCAGCAGCTTAGCGGGGTCAGGTAATTACGAGCAGTACTTC.

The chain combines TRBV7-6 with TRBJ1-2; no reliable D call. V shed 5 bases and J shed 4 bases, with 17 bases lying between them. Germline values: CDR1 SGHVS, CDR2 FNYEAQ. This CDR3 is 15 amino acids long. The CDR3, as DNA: TGTGCCAGCAGCACGGCCGGCCCCTTTGGCTATGGCTACACCTTC. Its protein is CASSTAGPFGYGYTF.

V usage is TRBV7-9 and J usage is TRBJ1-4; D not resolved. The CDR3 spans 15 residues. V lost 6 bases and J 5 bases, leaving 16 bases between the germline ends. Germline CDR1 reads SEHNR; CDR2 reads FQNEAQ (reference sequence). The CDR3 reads CASSYSTDINEKLFF. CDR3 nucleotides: TGTGCCAGCAGTTATTCGACTGACATCAATGAAAAACTGTTTTTT.

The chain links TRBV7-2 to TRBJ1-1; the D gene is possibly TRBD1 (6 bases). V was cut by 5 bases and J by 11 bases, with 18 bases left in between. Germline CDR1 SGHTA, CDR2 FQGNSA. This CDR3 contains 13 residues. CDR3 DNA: TGTGCCAGCAGCCAGACCAGGGGAAATTGGGCTTTCTTT. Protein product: CASSQTRGNWAFF.

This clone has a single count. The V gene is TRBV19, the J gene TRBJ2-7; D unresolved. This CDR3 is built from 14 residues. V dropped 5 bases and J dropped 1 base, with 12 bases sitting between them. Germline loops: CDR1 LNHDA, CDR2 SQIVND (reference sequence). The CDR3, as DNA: TGTGCCAGTAGTCCTCGAAGCCTATCCTACGAGCAGTACTTC. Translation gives CASSPRSLSYEQYF.

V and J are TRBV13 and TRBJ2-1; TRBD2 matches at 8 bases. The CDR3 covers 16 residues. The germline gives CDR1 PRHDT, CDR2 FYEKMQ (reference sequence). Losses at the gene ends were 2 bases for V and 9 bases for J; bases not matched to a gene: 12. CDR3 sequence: CASSLLLPGGPGEQFF. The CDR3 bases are TGTGCCAGCAGCTTACTTCTACCGGGGGGGCCAGGTGAGCAGTTCTTC.